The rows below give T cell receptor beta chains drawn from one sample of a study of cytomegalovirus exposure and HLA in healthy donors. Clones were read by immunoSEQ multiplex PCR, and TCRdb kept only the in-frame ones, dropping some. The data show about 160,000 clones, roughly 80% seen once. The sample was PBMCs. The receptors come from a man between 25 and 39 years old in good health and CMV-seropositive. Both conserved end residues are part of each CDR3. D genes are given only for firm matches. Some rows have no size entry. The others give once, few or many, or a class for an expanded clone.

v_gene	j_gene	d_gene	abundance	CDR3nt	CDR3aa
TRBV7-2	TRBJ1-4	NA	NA	TGTGCCAGCAGCAGAGATGCAACTAATGAAAAACTGTTTTTT	CASSRDATNEKLFF
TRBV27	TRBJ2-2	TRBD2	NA	TGTGCCAGCAGGGGGGGGACGGAGAAGTTCGCGAACACCGGGGAGCTGTTTTTT	CASRGGTEKFANTGELFF
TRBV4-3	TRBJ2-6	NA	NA	TGCGCCAGCAGCCAAGAATTGGCTTCTGGGGCCAACGTCCTGACTTTC	CASSQELASGANVLTF
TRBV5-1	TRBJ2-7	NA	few	TGCGCCAGCAGCTTGGGGAGATACGAGCAGTACTTC	CASSLGRYEQYF
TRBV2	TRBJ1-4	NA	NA	TGTGCCAGCAGGACAGCCGATTCAACTAATGAAAAACTGTTTTTT	CASRTADSTNEKLFF
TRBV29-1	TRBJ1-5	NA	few	TGCAGCGTTGGTATCGAGCGCGGGCAGCCCCAGCATTTT	CSVGIERGQPQHF
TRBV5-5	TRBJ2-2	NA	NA	TGTGCCAGCAGCGCAACAGGGTCGGGCGGGGAGCTGTTTTTT	CASSATGSGGELFF
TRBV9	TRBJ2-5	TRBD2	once	TGTGCCAGCAGCGTAGCCGGGACTAGCGCGTACCAAGAGACCCAGTACTTC	CASSVAGTSAYQETQYF
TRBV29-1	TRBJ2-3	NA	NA	TGCAGCGTTGCAACAGGACACACAGATACGCAGTATTTT	CSVATGHTDTQYF
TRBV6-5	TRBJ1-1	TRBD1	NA	TGTGCCAGCAGTTACACAGGGGGGAACACTGAAGCTTTCTTT	CASSYTGGNTEAFF
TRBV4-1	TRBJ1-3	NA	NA	TGCGCCAGCAGCCTAACAAGAGGAATCTCTGGAAACACCATATATTTT	CASSLTRGISGNTIYF
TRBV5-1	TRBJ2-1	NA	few	TGCGCCAGCAGCCAGGGCGGGGGCAGCTCCTACAATGAGCAGTTCTTC	CASSQGGGSSYNEQFF
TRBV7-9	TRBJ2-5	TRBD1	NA	TGTGCCAGCACCTCCGGGACAGGGAGTTGGGAGACCCAGTACTTC	CASTSGTGSWETQYF
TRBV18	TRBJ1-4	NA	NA	TGTGCCAGCTCTAATAGGGGGAATGAAAAACTGTTTTTT	CASSNRGNEKLFF
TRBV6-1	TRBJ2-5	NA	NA	TGTGCCAGCAGTGCATATCGGTCGGAGACCCAGTACTTC	CASSAYRSETQYF
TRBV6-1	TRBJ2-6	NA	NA	TGTGCCAGCAGCGACGGGGGGCTGGGGGCCAACGTCCTGACTTTC	CASSDGGLGANVLTF
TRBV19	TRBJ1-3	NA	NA	TGTGCCAGTAGTACCCGACAGTCTGGAAACACCATATATTTT	CASSTRQSGNTIYF
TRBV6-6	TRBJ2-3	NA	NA	TGTGCCAGCAGTTCGAACGGACGGGGTCTCTCAGATACGCAGTATTTT	CASSSNGRGLSDTQYF
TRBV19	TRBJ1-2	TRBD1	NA	TGTGCCAGTAGTCCAGGGGGCAACTATGGCTACACCTTC	CASSPGGNYGYTF
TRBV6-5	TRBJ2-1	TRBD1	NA	TGTGCCAGCAACTCCGGGACAGGGATTAACAATGAGCAGTTCTTC	CASNSGTGINNEQFF
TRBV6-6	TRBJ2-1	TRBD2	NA	TGTGCCAGCAGTTACTCGAGCGGGGGGTACAATGAGCAGTTCTTC	CASSYSSGGYNEQFF
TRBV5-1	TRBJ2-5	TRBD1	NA	TGCGCCAGCAGCTTGGCTGGGACAGTTGAGGGAGAGACCCAGTACTTC	CASSLAGTVEGETQYF
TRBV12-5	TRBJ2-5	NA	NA	TGTGCTAGTGGTTTCACCCTAGACCAAGAGACCCAGTACTTC	CASGFTLDQETQYF
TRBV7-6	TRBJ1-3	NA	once	TGTGCCAGCAGCTTAGATGGGCTCTCTGGAAACACCATATATTTT	CASSLDGLSGNTIYF
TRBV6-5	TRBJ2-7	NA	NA	TGTGCCAGCAGGGCCCTTTACGAGCAGTACTTC	CASRALYEQYF
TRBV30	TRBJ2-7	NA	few	TGTGCCTGGAGTATGGGAGAAGGCGAGCAGTACTTC	CAWSMGEGEQYF
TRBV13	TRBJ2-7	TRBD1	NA	TGTGCCAGCAGCTTATGGGACAGGAGCTCCTACGAGCAGTACTTC	CASSLWDRSSYEQYF
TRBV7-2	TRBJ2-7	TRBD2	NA	TGTGCCAGCAGCCCCCATCGGGGGGGGATCTCCTACGAGCAGTACTTC	CASSPHRGGISYEQYF
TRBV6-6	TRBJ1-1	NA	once	TGTGCCAGCATACGTGACGGGGACACTGAAGCTTTCTTT	CASIRDGDTEAFF
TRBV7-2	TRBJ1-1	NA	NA	TGTGCCAGCAGCTTAGGAGCGGGTACTGAAGCTTTCTTT	CASSLGAGTEAFF